The entry that follows covers one TCR beta chain sequence. This clone has more than one count but fewer than ten. It lacks a known antigen. The record has no base qualities; no much larger clone is one base away. The time point label, as the study defines it: baseline before first vaccination. The vaccinee samples were drawn from two UK trials, COV001 and COV002, one of which was a single-blind randomized controlled phase 2/3 trial testing AZD1222 (ChAdOx1 nCoV-19) in healthy adults. For TCRbeta chain sequencing, PBMC samples were collected from trial participants at day 0 and at day 28 after the second dose. The data belong to a study of T cell responses to AZD1222 COVID-19 vaccine listed by TCRdb under 2021. Notes on the research overall: AZD1222 recipients whose second dose came at about 4 weeks and those whose second dose came at about 12 weeks were combined into one group, since spike-specific TCR depth and breadth did not differ between the two schedules. Trial participants were enrolled by age into subgroups of 18-55, 56-69 and 70-plus years, and around 150, 29 and 61 TCR-sequenced participants, respectively, were included in these subgroups. A total of approximately 240 trial participants underwent TCR sequencing, of whom about 210 received two doses of AZD1222 and about 25 received two doses of the MenACWY control vaccine.

From the germline V gene (reference sequence), CDR1 is LNHDA and CDR2 is SQIVND. Measured from the cysteine to the phenylalanine, the CDR3 is 13 residues long. The sequence is cut down to CDR3 DNA, 39 bases in frame from base 1. Trimming costs V 5 bases and J 1 base, and their ends lie 5 bases apart. The CDR3 regions of human TCRbeta chains were analyzed by immunosequencing. As for how the authors treated the data: Repertoire TCRs were matched against a reference library of SARS-CoV-2-specific TCRs generated with the MIRA antigen-specificity platform. Breadth meant the fraction of unique TCRs that were SARS-CoV-2-associated, whereas depth meant the fraction of total T cells that were SARS-CoV-2-associated. Using the MIRA data, every spike-specific TCR was mapped to the spike region that the TCR reacted to and assigned to either a CD4 or a CD8 class. Log10-transformed breadth and depth values were compared by one-way ANOVA with Sidak's multiple comparisons tests. Held by TCRdb, this immuneACCESS table contains in-frame sequences only and omits some clones. Under half of the omission traces to an unresolved V gene where checked; the cause of the rest is unknown. From that table come the V and J calls and clone size; the DNA was used to work out D and trimming. This sample gives 54,000 or so clones in total; over 70% of them show up just once. The ten largest make up roughly 15% of the sample.

Overall results and qualifications from the work: Reportedly, almost half of the unique spike-specific TCRs recognized epitopes lying outside the regions that are mutated in the B.1.351 and B.1.1.7 variants. The whole spike protein was spanned by vaccine-associated CD4 TCRs, and dominant responses were seen in regions 160-218 and 743-854. The 56-69-year group was small, and its depth increase did not reach significance, likely because of low power. Spike-specific TCR breadth and depth rose significantly after two AZD1222 doses compared with day 0 and with MenACWY recipients. Only a handful of AZD1222 recipients were SARS-CoV-2 seropositive at baseline, limiting conclusions about previously exposed vaccinees. Because no day 14 peak-response samples were available, the repertoires could be characterized only after the peak T cell response. Participants were mostly white British, with more females than males. The authors suggested clonal diversity may have been underestimated.

The sequencing used peripheral blood, collected on day 0 of AZD1222 vaccination. The sequence joins TRBV19 to TRBJ2-2, with no confident D gene call. The sequence came from an adult in good health. The encoded CDR3 is CASSSENTGELFF. The nucleotide sequence reads as follows: TGTGCCAGTAGTTCTGAGAACACCGGGGAGCTGTTTTTT.